The clone carrying this TCR beta chain was observed once. Germline CDR1 and CDR2: SNHLY and FYNNEI. The length of the CDR3 is 14 residues. V was trimmed by 6 bases and J by 5 bases, leaving 14 bases between them. In the original processing: Amplifying reference gene primers gave estimates of nucleated cell counts. This table comes from immunoSEQ multiplex PCR, and its TCRdb copy is limited to in-frame clones, with some not included. That table is the source of V, J and clone size, and D and trimming were worked out from the DNA. The repertoire has 95,000 to 150,000 clones, less than 75% of them found once; the top ten carry 0.65% to 0.95%. This record comes from a study of blood T cell repertoires in COVID-19. Background on the study: The United States, Italy and Spain were the sources of the acute and convalescent COVID-19 samples. Sources were T cells, B-cell-depleted T cells, or PBMCs; the material itself was cDNA or gDNA.

The clonotype originates from a human donor with acute or convalescent COVID-19. The donor label of this sample is uncertain. The chain recombines TRBV2 with TRBJ1-3; unclear D gene. Specimen: peripheral blood. CDR3 amino acids: CASSPEAARNTIYF. The DNA of the CDR3 is TGTGCCAGCAGCCCCGAGGCTGCGAGAAACACCATATATTTT. Using reference TRBV2 and TRBJ1-3 for the parts outside the CDR3, the full variable domain is EPEVTQTPSHQVTQMGQEVILRCVPISNHLYFYWYRQILGQKVEFLVSFYNNEISEKSEIFDDQFSVERPDGSNFTLKIRSTKLEDSAMYFCASSPEAARNTIYFGEGSWLTVV.